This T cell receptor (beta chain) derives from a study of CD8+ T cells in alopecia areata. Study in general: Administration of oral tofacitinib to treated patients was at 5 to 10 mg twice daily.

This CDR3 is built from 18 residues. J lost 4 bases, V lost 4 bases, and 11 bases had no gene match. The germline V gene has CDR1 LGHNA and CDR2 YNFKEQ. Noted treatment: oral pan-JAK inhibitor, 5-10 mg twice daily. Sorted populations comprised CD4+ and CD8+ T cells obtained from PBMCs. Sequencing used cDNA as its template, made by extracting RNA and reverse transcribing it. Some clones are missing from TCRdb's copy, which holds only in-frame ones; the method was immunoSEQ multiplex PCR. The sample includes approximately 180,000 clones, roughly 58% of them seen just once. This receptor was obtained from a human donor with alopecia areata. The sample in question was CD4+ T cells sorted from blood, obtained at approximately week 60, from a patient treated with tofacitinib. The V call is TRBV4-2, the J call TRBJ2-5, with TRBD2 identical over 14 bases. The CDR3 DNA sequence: TGTGCCAGCAGCCTCCGGACTAGCGGGGGGCAAATTCGAGAGACCCAGTACTTC. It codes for CASSLRTSGGQIRETQYF.